One sample yielded the 15 T cell receptor beta chains listed below, sequenced in a study of T-cell memory formation after mild COVID-19. Each CDR3 protein gets one entry after TCRdb re-called the 5' RACE reads with MiXCR. This sample has 360,000 or so distinct CDR3 sequences, with around 28% found just once. Sequencing was done on a sample of PBMCs or a T cell subset sorted from them (not recorded which). These receptors were obtained from an adult woman who had mild COVID-19 (a few samples of this study predate the infection). Cell type and time point are not known.

The V call is TRBV3-1, the J call TRBJ2-3; 7 bases are shared with TRBD2. Germline V gives CDR1 LGHDT, CDR2 YNNKEL (reference sequence). CDR3 length equals 17 residues. J lost 1 base, V lost 3 bases, and 10 bases had no gene match. The CDR3 spells CASSQGRTRGGTDTQYF. The CDR3 region has the DNA TGTGCCAGCAGCCAGGGACGGACTAGAGGGGGCACAGATACGCAGTATTTT.

The table lists this clonotype with a few counts. The chain combines TRBV5-1 with TRBJ2-1; TRBD1 aligns across 7 bases. This CDR3 region has 15 residues. Trimming took 2 bases from V and 6 from J; bases not matched to a gene: 8. CDR1 is SGHRS, CDR2 YFSETQ, per germline. The CDR3 is CASSFEGTGANEQFF. CDR3 bases: TGCGCCAGCAGCTTCGAGGGTACAGGGGCCAATGAGCAGTTCTTC.

This clonotype was counted only a few times. The chain employs TRBV7-9 and TRBJ1-5; D may be TRBD1 (6 bases). V shed 4 bases and J shed 3 bases, with 13 bases lying between them. The germline V gene encodes CDR1 SEHNR and CDR2 FQNEAQ (reference sequence). This CDR3 has 15 residues. The CDR3 nucleotides read TGTGCCAGCAGCTCCTCCGGGACAACCAATCAGCCCCAGCATTTT. Protein sequence: CASSSSGTTNQPQHF.

The genes are TRBV29-1 and TRBJ1-2; TRBD1 is a possible D gene (5 bases). Germline V CDR1 and CDR2: SQVTM, ANQGSEA. The CDR3 has 13 amino acids. V shed 3 bases and J shed 2 bases, with 10 bases lying between them. The CDR3 loop reads CSVDREGNYGYTF. Written as DNA, the CDR3 is TGCAGCGTTGACAGGGAGGGGAACTATGGCTACACCTTC.

This clonotype was seen only a few times. The V and J genes are TRBV29-1 and TRBJ2-2, with TRBD1 identical over 10 bases. This CDR3 comprises 17 residues. Germline-derived CDR1 and CDR2 are SQVTM and ANQGSEA. The V and J ends lost 1 base and 4 bases, in that order; junction bases with no gene match: 9. CDR3 DNA sequence: TGCAGCGTTGAAGGGGCAGGGACAGGGGTGAGCACCGGGGAGCTGTTTTTT. Translated: CSVEGAGTGVSTGELFF.

This clonotype has only a few counts. The genes are TRBV7-9 and TRBJ2-7; the match to TRBD2 covers 7 bases. The CDR3 loop spans 14 amino acids. Germline loops: CDR1 SEHNR, CDR2 FQNEAQ (reference sequence). V lost 5 bases and J lost 2; bases outside the gene matches: 6. DNA of the CDR3: TGTGCCAGCAGCCTAAGAAGCGGGACCTACGAGCAGTACTTC. This encodes CASSLRSGTYEQYF.

The chain combines TRBV24-1 with TRBJ2-2; D uncertain. Germline values: CDR1 KGHDR, CDR2 SFDVKD. The CDR3 totals 17 residues. Trimming removed 7 bases from V and 2 bases from J, with 19 bases in between. Written as DNA, the CDR3 is TGTGCCACCAGGGACCACCGGCCGACTCTTAACACCGGGGAGCTGTTTTTT. Protein: CATRDHRPTLNTGELFF.

This clonotype was found a few times. This chain links TRBV9 with TRBJ2-7; weak D call: TRBD2 (6 bases). V was clipped by 3 bases and J by 5 bases, with 9 bases between them. The CDR3 totals 12 residues. The germline V gene encodes CDR1 SGDLS and CDR2 YYNGEE. The CDR3 loop reads CASSEGLNEQYF. The DNA of the CDR3 is TGTGCCAGCAGCGAGGGACTCAACGAGCAGTACTTC.

Only a few counts were recorded for this clonotype. This chain links TRBV3-1 with TRBJ1-4, with 9 bases fitting TRBD1. Germline V gene sequence: CDR1 LGHDT, CDR2 YNNKEL (reference sequence). The CDR3 is 16 amino acids. Germline trimming cut 3 bases from V and 3 bases from J; bases unmatched to any gene: 5. The CDR3 loop is CASSHRQGGSNEKLFF. CDR3 bases: TGTGCCAGCAGCCACCGACAGGGGGGATCTAATGAAAAACTGTTTTTT. The full variable domain, in which reference TRBV3-1 and TRBJ1-4 provide the parts outside the CDR3, is DTAVSQTPKYLVTQMGNDKSIKCEQNLGHDTMYWYKQDSKKFLKIMFSYNNKELIINETVPNRFSPKSPDKAHLNLHINSLELGDSAVYFCASSHRQGGSNEKLFFGSGTQLSVL.

This clonotype was counted a few times. The chain carries TRBV14 and TRBJ2-7, with D possibly being TRBD1 or TRBD2 (5 bases each). The CDR3 covers 15 residues. CDR1 is SGHDN and CDR2 is FVKESK in the germline V gene. Trimming took off 1 base at V and 2 bases at J, with 12 bases between the two ends. CDR3 in amino acids: CASSQAGTYPYEQYF. For the CDR3, the DNA is TGTGCCAGCAGCCAAGCAGGGACGTACCCCTACGAGCAGTACTTC.

The V call is TRBV4-3, the J call TRBJ1-4, with D unresolved. The CDR3 is 17 residues long. Germline V gene sequence: CDR1 LGHNA, CDR2 YSLEER. Trimming took 0 bases from V and 0 from J, leaving 11 bases between them. This CDR3 reads CASSQDPGSATNEKLFF. In DNA form, the CDR3 reads TGCGCCAGCAGCCAAGATCCAGGTTCAGCAACTAATGAAAAACTGTTTTTT.

This clonotype was found a few times. The chain links TRBV7-6 to TRBJ2-5; D might be TRBD1 (6 bases). This CDR3 comprises 16 residues. Looked up from germline, CDR1 is SGHVS and CDR2 is FNYEAQ. The germline V and J ends were trimmed by 4 bases and 0 bases, with 15 bases remaining between them. The CDR3 protein is CASSSTGSGYQETQYF. The CDR3 region has the DNA TGTGCCAGCAGCTCTACAGGGAGTGGGTACCAAGAGACCCAGTACTTC.

Only a few counts were recorded for this clonotype. The rearrangement uses TRBV10-3 and TRBJ1-2; D gene ambiguous. This CDR3 spans 12 amino acids. Trimming shortened V by 8 bases and J by 6 bases, and 13 bases separated the two germline ends. Germline V gene lookup returns CDR1 ENHRY and CDR2 SYGVKD. In DNA, the CDR3 is TGTGCCATCGAGCGGGGTTTGCATGGCTACACCTTC. Translation gives CAIERGLHGYTF.

CDR3 nucleotide sequence: TGTGCCACCCGCGAAACCGACCGGAAAAATCTGAACACCGGGGAGCTGTTTTTT. As protein: CATRETDRKNLNTGELFF. The chain joins TRBV24-1 to TRBJ2-2; D unclear. Trimming took off 9 bases at V and 1 base at J, with 23 bases between the two ends. The germline CDR1 and CDR2 sequences are KGHDR and SFDVKD. The CDR3 consists of 18 residues.

This clonotype showed up just a few times. The CDR3 DNA reads TGTGCCTGGTGCGGGGGGGCCATCGGGGAGCTGTTTTTT. It yields the protein CAWCGGAIGELFF. This chain connects TRBV30 to TRBJ2-2; TRBD2 matches at 9 bases. The V and J ends lost 5 bases and 7 bases, in that order; junction bases with no gene match: 5. The V gene's germline CDR1 is GTSNPN and CDR2 SVGIG (reference sequence). The CDR3 loop spans 13 amino acids.